What follows are 10 T cell receptor beta chains derived from one specimen sequenced in a study of CD8 T cells in ankylosing spondylitis. TCRdb redid the calling of the 5' RACE reads with MiXCR, one entry per CDR3 protein. The data show about 140,000 distinct CDR3 sequences, with 7% to 8% seen just once and 9.5% to 15% held by the top ten. Sequenced input: blood, either unsorted or a sorted T cell fraction (not recorded which). Receptor source: a female donor with ankylosing spondylitis or in good health (not recorded which).

This clonotype was counted only a few times. This sequence joins TRBV30 and TRBJ1-3; D unclear. CDR3 length: 15 residues. The germline gives CDR1 GTSNPN, CDR2 SVGIG (reference sequence). V lost 8 bases, J lost 0 bases, and 17 bases lay in between. The CDR3 coding sequence is TGTGCCGGGTCGAGTGCCGGGGACTCTGGAAACACCATATATTTT. Translation gives CAGSSAGDSGNTIYF.

The chain couples TRBV6-1 to TRBJ1-5; possible D gene TRBD1, 6 bases. V dropped 7 bases and J dropped 3 bases, with 16 bases sitting between them. CDR3 length equals 15 residues. Germline CDR1 MNHNS, CDR2 SASEGT. For the CDR3, the DNA is TGTGCCAGCATCGAACAGGGAATTGACAATCAGCCCCAGCATTTT. Encoded protein: CASIEQGIDNQPQHF.

The table lists this clonotype with a few counts. CDR3 DNA sequence: TGTGCCAGCAGCCGGCCGAGTACTGAAGCTTTCTTT. As protein: CASSRPSTEAFF. J is TRBJ1-1 and V is TRBV16; D is ambiguous. Germline V CDR1 and CDR2: KGHSY, FQNENV. The CDR3 consists of 12 residues. The V end lost 4 bases, the J end lost 5 bases, and 8 bases lay between the germline ends.

The rearrangement uses TRBV7-9 and TRBJ2-5; D is unclear. CDR3 length equals 13 residues. Deletions cut 2 bases from V and 5 bases from J, with 9 bases between. CDR1 and CDR2 (germline): SEHNR, FQNEAQ (reference sequence). The CDR3 DNA sequence: TGTGCCAGCAGCTTAACCCTGGAGGAGACCCAGTACTTC. This codes for CASSLTLEETQYF.

This clonotype was counted between two and nine times. DNA of the CDR3: TGTGCCAGCAGCTCCACAGAGGGACAGGTTACGCAGTATTTT. Translation gives CASSSTEGQVTQYF. The chain has TRBV7-9 and TRBJ2-3, with 8 bases aligning to TRBD1. CDR1 SEHNR and CDR2 FQNEAQ come from the germline V gene (reference sequence). CDR3 size: 14 residues. The V segment lost 4 bases and the J segment 8 bases; nucleotides outside the gene matches: 8. Filled out from reference TRBV7-9 and TRBJ2-3, the complete variable domain reads DTGVSQNPRHKITKRGQNVTFRCDPISEHNRLYWYRQTLGQGPEFLTYFQNEAQLEKSRLLSDRFSAERPKGSFSTLEIQRTEQGDSAMYLCASSSTEGQVTQYFGPGTRLTVL.

A few counts support this clonotype. The rearrangement uses TRBV29-1 and TRBJ1-4; 8 bases are shared with TRBD1. The CDR3 has 13 amino acids. The V gene end was trimmed by 7 bases and the J gene end by 7 bases; junction bases not matched to a gene: 8. CDR1 SQVTM and CDR2 ANQGSEA come from the germline V gene. The DNA for the CDR3 is TGCAGCGCCCAGGGGACAGGTGGTGAAAAACTGTTTTTT. This gives the protein CSAQGTGGEKLFF.

The chain joins TRBV19 to TRBJ1-1, with D tentatively TRBD1 (6 bases). The CDR3 loop spans 16 amino acids. The ends were cut back, 4 bases at V and 4 bases at J, with 19 bases in the middle. Germline V gene sequence: CDR1 LNHDA, CDR2 SQIVND (reference sequence). The CDR3 sequence: CASSRGQGFLITEAFF. Written as DNA, the CDR3 is TGTGCCAGTAGTAGGGGACAAGGGTTCCTGATCACTGAAGCTTTCTTT.

This clonotype was counted at least ten times. The chain recombines TRBV5-1 with TRBJ1-1, with D possibly matching TRBD1 (5 bases). The CDR3 is 14 amino acids. Germline V lookup: CDR1 SGHRS, CDR2 YFSETQ. Trimming pared 4 bases from V and 2 bases from J, leaving 12 bases between. For the CDR3, the DNA is TGCGCCAGCAGCCCCAGGGTCGGCAACACTGAAGCTTTCTTT. It specifies CASSPRVGNTEAFF.

This clonotype was observed a handful of times. V is TRBV20-1 and J is TRBJ1-3; D remains unclear. CDR3 length: 14 residues. CDR1 DFQATT and CDR2 SNEGSKA come from the germline V gene (reference sequence). Trimming stripped 2 bases from V and 0 bases from J, with 8 bases between. CDR3 sequence (DNA): TGCAGTGCTAGACCCATTAGCTCTGGAAACACCATATATTTT. This sequence encodes CSARPISSGNTIYF.

Ten or more counts support this clonotype. The chain couples TRBV5-1 to TRBJ2-5; possibly TRBD2 for D (6 bases). V lost 4 bases to trimming and J lost 1 base, with 23 bases between them. CDR3 length: 18 amino acids. Germline CDR1 and CDR2: SGHRS and YFSETQ. The CDR3 loop is CASSPGDKTGLFQETQYF. In nucleotides, the CDR3 is TGCGCCAGCAGCCCCGGGGATAAAACGGGACTTTTCCAAGAGACCCAGTACTTC.